A single sample is the source of the 27 T cell receptor beta chains below, sequenced in a study of regulatory T cells in long-lasting Graves disease. Building the TCR beta libraries relied on iRepertoire HTBI primers, and CDR3 regions underwent Arm-PCR. TCRdb re-analysed the multiplex PCR reads in MiXCR, keeping a single row per CDR3 protein. The sample records approximately 470,000 distinct CDR3 sequences, about a sixth being singletons. Time point of the sample: newly diagnosed GD, antithyroid drugs for less than 3 months. RNA extracted from PBMCs served as the sequencing template. The sample was also reused in another study, on T cells in Graves' hyperthyroidism and ophthalmopathy.

Source: peripheral blood mononuclear cells (PBMCs), taken at new diagnosis, from a patient treated with antithyroid drugs. The receptors here all came from a man aged 35 to 55 with Graves disease.

The rearrangement joins TRBV7-9 to TRBJ2-3; a possible D gene is TRBD1 (6 bases). This CDR3 is 16 amino acids long. Germline CDR1 is SEHNR and CDR2 is FQNEAQ (reference sequence). V lost 1 base and J lost 7, with 18 bases in between. As DNA, the CDR3 is TGTGCCAGCAGCTTAGAGCTTACAGGGCCGTCAAATACGCAGTATTTT. Translated, it gives CASSLELTGPSNTQYF. Drawing the rest from reference TRBV7-9 and TRBJ2-3, the complete variable domain is DTGVSQNPRHKITKRGQNVTFRCDPISEHNRLYWYRQTLGQGPEFLTYFQNEAQLEKSRLLSDRFSAERPKGSFSTLEIQRTEQGDSAMYLCASSLELTGPSNTQYFGPGTRLTVL.

This clonotype showed up many times. The V gene is TRBV2, the J gene TRBJ1-5; maybe TRBD1 (5 bases). The CDR3 consists of 14 residues. V was trimmed by 5 bases and J by 6 bases, leaving 14 bases between them. In germline, CDR1 is SNHLY, CDR2 FYNNEI. The DNA for the CDR3 is TGTGCCAGCAGTACCAGGGTGGTTAGTCAGCCCCAGCATTTT. Translating it yields CASSTRVVSQPQHF.

The genes are TRBV29-1 and TRBJ1-1; TRBD1 agrees at 8 bases. Germline-derived CDR1 and CDR2 are SQVTM and ANQGSEA. The junction had 12 bases not matched to a gene; V was cut back by 6 bases and J by 9 bases. The CDR3 is 13 amino acids. This CDR3 reads CSVEPGTGGKAFF. CDR3 nucleotide sequence: TGCAGCGTAGAACCCGGGACAGGTGGTAAAGCTTTCTTT. The variable domain in full, completed from reference TRBV29-1 and TRBJ1-1, reads SAVISQKPSRDICQRGTSLTIQCQVDSQVTMMFWYRQQPGQSLTLIATANQGSEATYESGFVIDKFPISRPNLTFSTLTVSNMSPEDSSIYLCSVEPGTGGKAFFGQGTRLTVV.

The chain uses TRBV2 and TRBJ1-2, with D perhaps matching TRBD1 (6 bases). The V end lost 5 bases, the J end lost 4 bases, and 11 bases lay between the germline ends. This CDR3 spans 13 amino acids. Germline CDR1 reads SNHLY; CDR2 reads FYNNEI. CDR3 amino acids: CASSPDRRYGYTF. The CDR3, as DNA: TGTGCCAGCAGTCCAGACAGGCGCTATGGCTACACCTTC.

Remarks on this clonotype: This may arise from a read error, as a much more abundant clone is one base away. The chain employs TRBV9 and TRBJ2-3, with D hard to call. Per germline, CDR1 SGDLS and CDR2 YYNGEE. CDR3 size: 15 residues. The CDR3 region is CANSTQLLPTDTQYF. CDR3 nucleotides: TGTGCCAACAGCACCCAACTACTACCCACAGATACGCAGTATTTT.

In its sample, this clonotype was seen many times. The rearrangement uses TRBV3-1 and TRBJ2-5; D remains unclear. The CDR3 spans 14 residues. From germline, CDR1 is LGHDT and CDR2 YNNKEL (reference sequence). Trimming shortened V by 0 bases and J by 4 bases, and 9 bases separated the two germline ends. The CDR3 region has the DNA TGTGCCAGCAGCCAAGATCATGTGACAGAGACCCAGTACTTC. Its protein product is CASSQDHVTETQYF.

This clonotype turned up a few times. The chain has TRBV12-3 or TRBV12-4 and TRBJ2-1; TRBD2 matches 11 bases. This CDR3 is 16 amino acids long. V gave up 7 bases and J gave up 5 bases; unmatched junction bases: 10. The CDR3 nucleotides read TGTGCCAGCACCTTTAGGGGACTAGCGGCTAACAATGAGCAGTTCTTC. This sequence encodes CASTFRGLAANNEQFF.

As regards this clonotype: A much larger clone differs from this one at a single base, so this may be a read error. The chain has TRBV30 and TRBJ2-5, with TRBD2 identical over 11 bases. CDR3 length: 15 amino acids. Looked up from germline, CDR1 is GTSNPN and CDR2 is SVGIG (reference sequence). The CDR3: CAWTSGRHLVETRYF. The CDR3 DNA reads TGTGCCTGGACTAGCGGGAGGCACCTAGTCGAGACCCGGTACTTC. The variable domain in full, with the rest retrieved from reference TRBV30 and TRBJ2-5, is SQTIHQWPATLVQPVGSPLSLECTVEGTSNPNLYWYRQAAGRGLQLLFYSVGIGQISSEVPQNLSASRPQDRQFILSSKKLLLSDSGFYLCAWTSGRHLVETRYFGPGTRLLVL.

This clonotype was observed many times. V usage is TRBV7-9 and J usage is TRBJ1-1; D remains unclear. Germline V gene data show CDR1 as SEHNR and CDR2 as FQNEAQ (reference sequence). This CDR3 comprises 16 residues. Trimming removed 4 bases at V and 5 bases at J, with 20 bases between. CDR3 sequence reads: CASSSSERVGETEAFF. The CDR3 DNA reads as TGTGCCAGCAGCTCCTCGGAGAGGGTCGGGGAAACTGAAGCTTTCTTT. Full variable domain (rest looked up from reference TRBV7-9 and TRBJ1-1): DTGVSQNPRHKITKRGQNVTFRCDPISEHNRLYWYRQTLGQGPEFLTYFQNEAQLEKSRLLSDRFSAERPKGSFSTLEIQRTEQGDSAMYLCASSSSERVGETEAFFGQGTRLTVV.

This clonotype showed up many times. The rearrangement links TRBV3-1 to TRBJ1-2; TRBD1 might be the D (5 bases). Germline V gene lookup returns CDR1 LGHDT and CDR2 YNNKEL (reference sequence). Trimming took off 4 bases at V and 4 bases at J, with 10 bases between the two ends. The CDR3 sequence is 13 residues long. CDR3 sequence (DNA): TGTGCCAGCAGCCTCAGGGACCTCTATGGCTACACCTTC. Residues: CASSLRDLYGYTF.

With regard to this clonotype: Since a much larger clone is just one base distant, this may be a read error. The gene calls are TRBV5-1 and TRBJ2-3; no clear D gene. The germline CDR1 and CDR2 sequences are SGHRS and YFSETQ. The length of the CDR3 is 14 residues. V was shortened by 0 bases and J by 2 bases, with 7 bases between the two germline ends. CDR3 amino acids: CASSLDRVTDTQYF. The CDR3 bases are TGCGCCAGCAGCTTGGACAGAGTCACAGATACGCAGTATTTT.

The chain is built from TRBV9 and TRBJ2-5; the match to TRBD1 covers 8 bases. The CDR3 spans 15 residues. Germline V gives CDR1 SGDLS, CDR2 YYNGEE. Trimming cost V 0 bases and J 7 bases; bases outside gene matches: 8. The CDR3 DNA sequence: TGTGCCAGCAGCGTAGAGGCAGGGGGCGCCGGGACCCAGTACTTC. Translating it yields CASSVEAGGAGTQYF.

This clonotype has a count of ten or more. The chain joins TRBV12-3 or TRBV12-4 to TRBJ2-1; maybe TRBD2 (5 bases). Trimming cost V 5 bases and J 3 bases, with 11 bases left between them. The CDR3 runs to 14 residues. The CDR3 is CASSEAGIYNEQFF. The DNA of the CDR3 is TGTGCCAGCAGTGAAGCCGGGATCTACAATGAGCAGTTCTTC.

This clonotype was counted only a few times. This chain joins TRBV19 and TRBJ1-5; possible D gene TRBD1, 6 bases. The germline V and J ends were trimmed by 5 bases and 7 bases, with 18 bases remaining between them. The length of the CDR3 is 15 residues. In germline, CDR1 is LNHDA, CDR2 SQIVND (reference sequence). The CDR3 sequence is CASSRTRGSGQPQHF. CDR3 bases: TGTGCCAGTAGTCGGACCAGGGGTAGTGGGCAGCCCCAGCATTTT.

The chain couples TRBV24-1 to TRBJ2-2; possibly TRBD1 for D (5 bases). CDR1 and CDR2 (germline): KGHDR, SFDVKD. Trimming took 4 bases from V and 4 from J, leaving 12 bases between them. The CDR3 covers 15 residues. The chain's CDR3 is CATSDPTDSTGELFF. CDR3 nucleotides: TGTGCCACCAGTGACCCGACAGACAGCACCGGGGAGCTGTTTTTT.

This clonotype came up many times. This chain links TRBV5-5 with TRBJ2-7; D perhaps matches TRBD2 (6 bases). Deletions cut 1 base from V and 3 bases from J, with 17 bases between. The CDR3 length is 16 residues. CDR1 is SGHKS, CDR2 YYEKEE, per germline (reference sequence). The CDR3 nucleotides read TGTGCCAGCAGCTTGTTGGCAGCGGGCCAGAGCTACGAGCAGTACTTC. Protein: CASSLLAAGQSYEQYF.

Comment on this clonotype: A clone one base away is much larger, so this may be a read error. This rearrangement joins TRBV28 to TRBJ2-3, with 8 bases aligning to TRBD2. Trimming cost V 3 bases and J 3 bases; bases outside gene matches: 8. Germline CDR1 reads MDHEN; CDR2 reads SYDVKM. CDR3 length: 16 residues. This CDR3 is CASSFGTRPRTDTQYF. DNA for the CDR3: TGTGCCAGCAGTTTCGGGACTAGACCTCGAACAGATACGCAGTATTTT.

This clonotype came up many times. This chain connects TRBV7-9 to TRBJ2-7; TRBD1 agrees at 7 bases. Looked up from germline, CDR1 is SEHNR and CDR2 is FQNEAQ (reference sequence). This CDR3 contains 12 residues. The trim removed 6 bases at V and 3 bases at J, leaving 2 bases unmatched. The CDR3 DNA sequence: TGTGCCAGCAGACGGGACAGCTACGAGCAGTACTTC. It yields the protein CASRRDSYEQYF.

This clonotype has ten or more counts. The CDR3: CASSVEGAVNEQFF. The DNA of the CDR3 is TGTGCCAGCAGTGTGGAGGGAGCGGTCAATGAGCAGTTCTTC. The chain is built from TRBV2 and TRBJ2-1; the D gene is possibly TRBD2 (6 bases). CDR1 and CDR2 from the germline V gene are SNHLY and FYNNEI. V was pared by 4 bases and J by 6 bases, with 13 bases between. This CDR3 is built from 14 residues. The complete variable domain, with remaining parts taken from reference TRBV2 and TRBJ2-1, reads EPEVTQTPSHQVTQMGQEVILRCVPISNHLYFYWYRQILGQKVEFLVSFYNNEISEKSEIFDDQFSVERPDGSNFTLKIRSTKLEDSAMYFCASSVEGAVNEQFFGPGTRLTVL.

A few counts support this clonotype. V usage is TRBV24-1 and J usage is TRBJ1-6, with D hard to call. The CDR3 spans 14 residues. Germline V gives CDR1 KGHDR, CDR2 SFDVKD. Trimming cost V 4 bases and J 15 bases, with 18 bases left between them. CDR3 residues: CATSDYMGSSGLHF. The CDR3 DNA reads as TGTGCCACCAGTGACTACATGGGATCCTCTGGCCTCCACTTT.

This clonotype showed up just a few times. The genes are TRBV30 and TRBJ2-7; 7 bases are a match to TRBD2. The CDR3 is 14 amino acids. The germline V gene encodes CDR1 GTSNPN and CDR2 SVGIG (reference sequence). Losses at the gene ends were 4 bases for V and 5 bases for J; bases not matched to a gene: 11. This CDR3 reads CAWTPVAGVNEQYF. The CDR3 DNA is TGTGCCTGGACCCCAGTGGCGGGAGTCAACGAGCAGTACTTC.

With respect to this clonotype: Being one base from a much bigger clone, this may be a read error. Because the CDR3 is missing its conserved closing phenylalanine or tryptophan, this is likely a read error. CDR3 protein: CASSHQLAGVGNEQFL. CDR3 bases: TGTGCCAGCAGCCATCAACTAGCGGGAGTAGGCAATGAGCAGTTCCTC. The chain couples TRBV3-1 to TRBJ2-1, with 11 bases lining up with TRBD2. After removal of 3 bases from V and 6 bases from J, the junction contained 7 bases not matched to a gene. The CDR3 has 16 amino acids. Per germline, CDR1 LGHDT and CDR2 YNNKEL (reference sequence).

The chain recombines TRBV5-1 with TRBJ2-2; no firm D call. Germline assignment: CDR1 SGHRS and CDR2 YFSETQ. CDR3 length: 17 amino acids. V lost 4 bases and J lost 3, with 19 bases in between. CDR3 amino acids: CASSTPVAFVDTGELFF. Written as DNA, the CDR3 is TGCGCCAGCAGCACCCCAGTTGCGTTCGTCGACACCGGGGAGCTGTTTTTT.

A word on this clonotype: A much larger clone differs from this one at a single base, so this may be a read error. A read error is likely, as this CDR3 ends without the conserved phenylalanine or tryptophan. The V and J genes are TRBV27 and TRBJ2-4; the D is unclear. The CDR3 extends over 15 amino acids. V lost 5 bases to trimming and J lost 0 bases, with 11 bases between them. Germline CDR1 reads MNHEY; CDR2 reads SMNVEV (reference sequence). For the CDR3, the DNA is TGTGCCAGCAGTCTCCCACCCGTAGCCAAAAACATTCAGTACCTC. This translates into CASSLPPVAKNIQYL.

This clonotype was seen a few times. This chain joins TRBV4-1 and TRBJ2-2; D is undetermined. Trimming pared 3 bases from V and 8 bases from J, leaving 7 bases between. The CDR3 extends over 12 amino acids. Germline-derived CDR1 and CDR2 are MGHRA and YSYEKL. This CDR3 is CASSQNSGELFF. The CDR3 coding sequence is TGCGCCAGCAGCCAGAATTCTGGGGAGCTGTTTTTT.

This clonotype was seen repeatedly, ten times or more. This chain uses TRBV2 with TRBJ2-7; D ambiguous. Per the germline V gene, CDR1 is SNHLY and CDR2 is FYNNEI. The CDR3 covers 12 residues. The V gene lost 4 bases and the J gene lost 3 bases, with 7 bases spanning the gap. The CDR3 nucleotides are TGTGCCAGCAGTGGTTACGGCTACGAGCAGTACTTC. Protein: CASSGYGYEQYF.

The genes are TRBV2 and TRBJ2-3, with 15 nucleotides matching TRBD2. The tail of the sequence fits TRBJ2-7 better, so the J call may be wrong. The CDR3 runs 16 residues. Germline V gene lookup returns CDR1 SNHLY and CDR2 FYNNEI. The DNA for the CDR3 is TGTGCCAGCAACCCCTCTAGGGGACTAGCGGGAGGCGAGCAGTACTTC. As protein: CASNPSRGLAGGEQYF.